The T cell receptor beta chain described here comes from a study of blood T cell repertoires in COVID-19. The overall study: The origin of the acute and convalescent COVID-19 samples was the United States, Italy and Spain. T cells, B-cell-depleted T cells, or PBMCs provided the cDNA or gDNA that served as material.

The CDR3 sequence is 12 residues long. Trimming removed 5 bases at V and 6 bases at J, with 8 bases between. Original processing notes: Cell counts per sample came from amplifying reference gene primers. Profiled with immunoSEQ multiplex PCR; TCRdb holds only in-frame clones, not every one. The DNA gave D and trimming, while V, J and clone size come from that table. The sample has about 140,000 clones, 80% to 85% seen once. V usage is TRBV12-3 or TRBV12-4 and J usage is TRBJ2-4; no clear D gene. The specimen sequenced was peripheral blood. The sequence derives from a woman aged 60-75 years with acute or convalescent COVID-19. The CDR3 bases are TGTGCCAGCAGTCTCACGGTAAACATTCAGTACTTC. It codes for CASSLTVNIQYF.